Listed here are 32 T cell receptor beta chains from one sample, sequenced in a study of blood T cell repertoires in COVID-19. Profiled with immunoSEQ multiplex PCR; TCRdb holds only in-frame clones, not every one. The profile shows more than 150,000 clones, around 85% of them singletons. The sample was peripheral blood. The source is a man in his forties or fifties who had recovered from COVID-19.

This clone was seen a handful of times. The chain has TRBV4-1 and TRBJ2-7, with D maybe TRBD2 (5 bases). CDR3 length: 15 residues. Trimming pared 4 bases from V and 4 bases from J, leaving 17 bases between. CDR1 is MGHRA, CDR2 YSYEKL, per germline. The CDR3 loop reads CASSRFQIGGYEQYF. The CDR3, as DNA: TGCGCCAGCAGCCGATTTCAAATAGGAGGATACGAGCAGTACTTC.

The chain combines TRBV28 with TRBJ2-7, with D perhaps matching TRBD2 (6 bases). Germline loops: CDR1 MDHEN, CDR2 SYDVKM. CDR3 length: 11 amino acids. CDR3 nucleotides: TGTGCATCCGGGGGCTCCTACGAGCAGTACTTC. It translates to CASGGSYEQYF.

The V gene is TRBV9, the J gene TRBJ2-1; TRBD2 aligns across 8 bases. Trimming took 0 bases from V and 13 from J; bases not matched to a gene: 6. The CDR3 runs to 13 residues. Germline V gives CDR1 SGDLS, CDR2 YYNGEE. CDR3 sequence (DNA): TGTGCCAGCAGCGTAGGGGCACTAGCGGATCAGTTCTTC. Translation: CASSVGALADQFF.

The table lists this clone with a few counts. The CDR3 sequence is CASSTTQDRRGTQYF. The CDR3 region has the DNA TGTGCCAGTAGTACCACACAGGACAGGCGGGGGACCCAGTACTTC. The chain recombines TRBV19 with TRBJ2-5; a possible D gene is TRBD1 (7 bases). This CDR3 has 15 amino acids. Germline CDR1 reads LNHDA; CDR2 reads SQIVND (reference sequence). The germline V and J ends were trimmed by 4 bases and 7 bases, with 19 bases remaining between them.

The rearrangement uses TRBV28 and TRBJ2-1; 7 bases are a match to TRBD2. The CDR3 is 12 residues long. V dropped 2 bases and J dropped 10; count of bases not matched to a gene: 2. Per germline, CDR1 MDHEN and CDR2 SYDVKM. CDR3: CASSLGGEEQFF. DNA of the CDR3: TGTGCCAGCAGTTTAGGGGGGGAGGAGCAGTTCTTC.

The CDR3, as DNA: TGTGCCAGCAGCCAAGAATCTAAGGGGGCGCAGTACAATGAGCAGTTCTTC. Translation gives CASSQESKGAQYNEQFF. The chain employs TRBV14 and TRBJ2-1; 7 nucleotides agree with TRBD1. Germline V gene lookup returns CDR1 SGHDN and CDR2 FVKESK. Trimming took 0 bases from V and 4 from J; bases not matched to a gene: 9. The CDR3 runs to 17 residues.

V usage is TRBV18 and J usage is TRBJ2-7; the match to TRBD2 covers 10 bases. V shed 8 bases and J 6 bases; nucleotides not matched to a gene: 10. This CDR3 is 14 amino acids long. CDR1 is KGHSH, CDR2 LQKENI, per germline. The CDR3 loop reads CASRNSGRPGEQYF. CDR3 nucleotides: TGTGCCAGCCGAAATAGCGGGAGGCCGGGCGAGCAGTACTTC.

The V gene is TRBV5-4, the J gene TRBJ2-3; 10 bases match TRBD2. The CDR3 loop spans 15 amino acids. J lost 3 bases, V lost 1 base, and 2 bases had no gene match. Germline V gives CDR1 SGHNT, CDR2 YYREEE (reference sequence). CDR3 sequence reads: CASSLTSGDTDTQYF. The CDR3 bases are TGTGCCAGCAGCTTGACTAGCGGGGATACAGATACGCAGTATTTT.

The chain employs TRBV5-4 and TRBJ2-7, with 10 nucleotides matching TRBD2. The CDR3 sequence is 16 residues long. J gave up 0 bases and V 4 bases, and 7 bases lay outside the gene matches. Looked up from germline, CDR1 is SGHNT and CDR2 is YYREEE (reference sequence). CDR3 residues: CASSRQLAGSSYEQYF. CDR3 DNA sequence: TGTGCCAGCAGCCGACAACTAGCGGGAAGCTCCTACGAGCAGTACTTC.

The rearrangement uses TRBV7-2 and TRBJ2-1; D possibly corresponds to TRBD2 (7 bases). Trimming pared 10 bases from V and 5 bases from J, leaving 18 bases between. The germline V gene has CDR1 SGHTA and CDR2 FQGNSA. This CDR3 comprises 14 residues. The CDR3 region is CATQKGGANNEQFF. Written as DNA, the CDR3 is TGTGCCACCCAAAAGGGGGGGGCTAACAATGAGCAGTTCTTC.

The rearrangement links TRBV27 to TRBJ1-6; possibly TRBD1 for D (5 bases). CDR3 length equals 15 residues. The germline V gene encodes CDR1 MNHEY and CDR2 SMNVEV (reference sequence). V was pared by 2 bases and J by 10 bases, with 15 bases between. The CDR3 nucleotides are TGTGCCAGCAGTTTAAAATACCCGCAGGGATCACCCCTCCACTTT. It is translated as CASSLKYPQGSPLHF.

The chain combines TRBV28 with TRBJ2-7, with D perhaps TRBD1 (5 bases). The V gene's germline CDR1 is MDHEN and CDR2 SYDVKM. The CDR3 consists of 15 residues. Trimming shortened V by 4 bases and J by 2 bases, and 15 bases separated the two germline ends. The CDR3 sequence is CASSSWGSKAYEQYF. CDR3 DNA: TGTGCCAGCAGTTCATGGGGCAGCAAAGCCTACGAGCAGTACTTC.

Only a few counts were recorded for this clone. The chain has TRBV7-2 and TRBJ2-7; the D gene is possibly TRBD1 (8 bases). The CDR3 is made up of 15 amino acids. From germline, CDR1 is SGHTA and CDR2 FQGNSA. V was shortened by 5 bases and J by 4 bases, with 18 bases between the two germline ends. The CDR3 loop is CASSQQGGLVYEQYF. The CDR3 nucleotides read TGTGCCAGCAGCCAACAGGGGGGGCTCGTTTACGAGCAGTACTTC.

This rearrangement joins TRBV18 to TRBJ2-7; 9 nucleotides line up with TRBD2. This CDR3 has 16 residues. Germline V gives CDR1 KGHSH, CDR2 LQKENI. V gave up 3 bases and J gave up 2 bases; unmatched junction bases: 8. The DNA for the CDR3 is TGTGCCAGCTCACCCCCCTCTCTAGCGGGGACCTACGAGCAGTACTTC. It is translated as CASSPPSLAGTYEQYF.

The V call is TRBV4-2, the J call TRBJ2-7, with 9 bases that match TRBD2. The ends lost 1 base at V and 6 bases at J; junction bases unmatched: 10. CDR3 length: 16 residues. The germline V gene has CDR1 LGHNA and CDR2 YNFKEQ. For the CDR3, the DNA is TGTGCCAGCAGCCAAGCCGGCCCGCGGGAGGGCGGCGAGCAGTACTTC. Residues: CASSQAGPREGGEQYF.

The V and J genes are TRBV10-2 and TRBJ2-5; 8 nucleotides agree with TRBD2. Per germline, CDR1 WSHSY and CDR2 SAAADI. CDR3 length: 14 amino acids. V lost 8 bases, J lost 5 bases, and 10 bases stayed unmatched. The CDR3 sequence is CASRLGGAGETQYF. In DNA, the CDR3 is TGCGCCAGCCGCCTCGGGGGGGCAGGGGAGACCCAGTACTTC.

The chain joins TRBV6-1 to TRBJ1-5; no definite D call. Germline loops: CDR1 MNHNS, CDR2 SASEGT. This CDR3 contains 15 residues. Trimming took 1 base from V and 2 from J, leaving 9 bases between them. In DNA form, the CDR3 reads TGTGCCAGCAGTGAAGGAGTAATTGGCAATCAGCCCCAGCATTTT. Protein: CASSEGVIGNQPQHF.

This clone was counted a single time. The chain recombines TRBV5-4 with TRBJ2-2; D is possibly TRBD1 (6 bases). V was shortened by 1 base and J by 4 bases, with 11 bases between the two germline ends. Germline V gives CDR1 SGHNT, CDR2 YYREEE (reference sequence). CDR3 length equals 15 residues. For the CDR3, the DNA is TGTGCCAGCAGCTTGCCACAGGGTGGCACCGGGGAGCTGTTTTTT. It encodes CASSLPQGGTGELFF.

V and J are TRBV5-1 and TRBJ2-7; 8 bases fit TRBD1. In germline, CDR1 is SGHRS, CDR2 YFSETQ. V lost 5 bases and J lost 3; bases outside the gene matches: 10. This CDR3 is built from 15 residues. CDR3 DNA sequence: TGCGCCAGCAGTTCAACCGGGACAGGATACTACGAGCAGTACTTC. This codes for CASSSTGTGYYEQYF.

The V and J genes are TRBV5-1 and TRBJ2-7; 12 bases match TRBD2. Trimming at V came to 4 bases and at J to 5 bases, leaving 10 bases not matched to a gene. Germline V gives CDR1 SGHRS, CDR2 YFSETQ. CDR3 length: 16 amino acids. This CDR3 reads CASSHRLTSGRNEQYF. CDR3 sequence (DNA): TGCGCCAGCAGCCATCGACTGACTAGCGGGAGAAACGAGCAGTACTTC.

CDR3: CASSTAGTNEQFF. CDR3 DNA sequence: TGTGCCAGTAGTACCGCCGGGACTAATGAGCAGTTCTTC. The V call is TRBV19, the J call TRBJ2-1, with D possibly matching TRBD2 (6 bases). The CDR3 loop spans 13 amino acids. Germline CDR1 is LNHDA and CDR2 is SQIVND (reference sequence). Deletions cut 4 bases from V and 7 bases from J, with 11 bases between.

A single count supports this clone. The genes are TRBV21-1 and TRBJ1-5; the D segment call TRBD1 is taken from the table without a DNA check. TRBV21-1 is recorded as a pseudogene. This CDR3 is built from 14 residues. The DNA of the CDR3 is TGTGCCAGCAGCAAAGTGGCCAGGGCTCAGCCCCAGCATTTT. Amino acid sequence: CASSKVARAQPQHF.

This chain joins TRBV19 and TRBJ1-1; D ambiguous. CDR1 and CDR2 (germline): LNHDA, SQIVND (reference sequence). The CDR3 extends over 12 amino acids. V gave up 8 bases and J gave up 1 base, with 8 bases separating them. In nucleotides, the CDR3 is TGTGCCAGTCTGAACGGGAACACTGAAGCTTTCTTT. It encodes CASLNGNTEAFF.

The J gene is TRBJ1-5, the V gene TRBV9; TRBD1 matches 9 bases. CDR3 length: 13 amino acids. Trimming at V came to 3 bases and at J to 6 bases, leaving 1 base not matched to a gene. The germline gives CDR1 SGDLS, CDR2 YYNGEE. The CDR3 here is CASSGGQGQPQHF. CDR3 DNA sequence: TGTGCCAGCAGCGGGGGACAGGGTCAGCCCCAGCATTTT.

CDR3 amino acids: CASSLGLDGYTF. The CDR3 DNA is TGTGCCAGCAGCTTAGGTCTTGATGGCTACACCTTC. The J gene is TRBJ1-2, the V gene TRBV7-9, with unresolved D. Germline CDR1 is SEHNR and CDR2 is FQNEAQ (reference sequence). This CDR3 is built from 12 residues. Trimming stripped 1 base from V and 6 bases from J, with 6 bases between.

This chain links TRBV21-1 with TRBJ2-3; TRBD1, the table's D call, lacks a check against the DNA. TRBV21-1 is classified as a pseudogene. The CDR3 is made up of 14 amino acids. The CDR3 DNA reads TGTGCCAGCAGCAAACGGGACAAATCAGATACGCAGTATTTT. Encoded protein: CASSKRDKSDTQYF.

The chain uses TRBV5-6 and TRBJ2-1; 12 nucleotides match TRBD2. From germline, CDR1 is SGHDT and CDR2 YYEEEE. The V gene end was trimmed by 2 bases and the J gene end by 7 bases; junction bases not matched to a gene: 4. The CDR3 runs to 15 residues. CDR3 sequence reads: CASSFLAGGPNEQFF. In DNA form, the CDR3 reads TGTGCCAGCAGCTTTCTAGCGGGAGGGCCAAATGAGCAGTTCTTC. The variable domain in full, with the rest retrieved from reference TRBV5-6 and TRBJ2-1, is DAGVTQSPTHLIKTRGQQVTLRCSPKSGHDTVSWYQQALGQGPQFIFQYYEEEERQRGNFPDRFSGHQFPNYSSELNVNALLLGDSALYLCASSFLAGGPNEQFFGPGTRLTVL.

The rearrangement links TRBV18 to TRBJ1-6; 10 nucleotides match TRBD1. This CDR3 is built from 16 residues. Germline lookup yields CDR1 KGHSH and CDR2 LQKENI. The trim removed 4 bases at V and 8 bases at J, leaving 8 bases unmatched. The CDR3 loop reads CASSLTRQGADSPLHF. The CDR3 DNA is TGTGCCAGCTCACTCACAAGACAGGGGGCCGATTCACCCCTCCACTTT. Drawing the rest from reference TRBV18 and TRBJ1-6, the complete variable domain is NAGVMQNPRHLVRRRGQEARLRCSPMKGHSHVYWYRQLPEEGLKFMVYLQKENIIDESGMPKERFSAEFPKEGPSILRIQQVVRGDSAAYFCASSLTRQGADSPLHFGNGTRLTVT.

The CDR3 DNA reads TGTGCCACCAGTGACCCCAGGGGTGAAGAGACCCAGTACTTC. As protein: CATSDPRGEETQYF. The chain carries TRBV24-1 and TRBJ2-5, with D possibly matching TRBD1 (6 bases). The CDR3 consists of 14 residues. Germline-derived CDR1 and CDR2 are KGHDR and SFDVKD. V was pared by 4 bases and J by 3 bases, with 11 bases between.

In its sample, this clone was seen a few times. The V call is TRBV7-2, the J call TRBJ1-2; D possibly corresponds to TRBD1 (5 bases). The CDR3 contains 15 residues. The V end was cut by 5 bases, the J end by 3 bases, with 16 bases between. Germline V gives CDR1 SGHTA, CDR2 FQGNSA. CDR3 amino acids: CASSHLGRADYGYTF. DNA of the CDR3: TGTGCCAGCAGCCACCTAGGCAGGGCGGACTATGGCTACACCTTC.

The chain links TRBV7-2 to TRBJ2-1, with 8 bases fitting TRBD2. The CDR3 sequence is 14 residues long. Unmatched junction bases numbered 5, after V lost 7 bases and J lost 3 bases. The V gene's germline CDR1 is SGHTA and CDR2 FQGNSA. CDR3 region: CASTLAGFYNEQFF. The CDR3 coding sequence is TGTGCCAGCACCCTAGCGGGCTTCTACAATGAGCAGTTCTTC.

CDR3 loop: CASSYHLRGGYGYTF. The CDR3 DNA reads TGTGCCAGCAGTTACCACCTACGAGGAGGCTATGGCTACACCTTC. The chain links TRBV6-5 to TRBJ1-2, with D unclear. Germline CDR1 MNHEY, CDR2 SVGAGI. Trimming took off 2 bases at V and 4 bases at J, with 14 bases between the two ends. The CDR3 totals 15 residues.